This TCR beta chain stems from a study of T cell responses to AZD1222 COVID-19 vaccine. The wider study: Combined were second doses at about 4 or about 12 weeks. Study findings and constraints: Every sample of the repertoires postdated the peak T cell response. Most donors were white British, females outnumbered males, and clonal diversity was possibly underestimated. Unmutated variant regions reportedly attract nearly half of all spike-specific TCRs.

The V gene lost 10 bases and the J gene lost 8 bases, with 17 bases spanning the gap. The CDR3 consists of 12 residues. About this clone: Its target is not known.

Generated by immunoSEQ multiplex PCR, the TCRdb table keeps only in-frame clones and is missing some. The sample comprises about 55,000 clones, about 81% of which are singletons, and about a quarter rests with the top ten. The genes are TRBV12-3 or TRBV12-4 and TRBJ1-2; tentative D call: TRBD1 (6 bases). The sequence came from an adult in good health. Specimen: peripheral blood, collected on day 0 of AZD1222 vaccination. The CDR3 DNA reads TGTGCCACCGGGACATCTATAGGCGGCTACACCTTC. It codes for CATGTSIGGYTF.